These T cell receptor beta chains were read from a single sample in a study of blood T cell repertoires in COVID-19. The protocol was immunoSEQ multiplex PCR, while the TCRdb copy is restricted to in-frame clones and leaves out a portion. The sample carries some 320,000 clones, 90% recorded once. Material for sequencing was PBMCs or T cells enriched from blood (not recorded which). Every receptor here comes from a man aged 55 to 70 who had recovered from COVID-19. CDR3s include the opening cysteine and the closing phenylalanine or tryptophan. D genes are given only for firm matches. A clone size is listed for some rows: how often the clone was seen (once, few, many), or a class if it is expanded.

d_call,j_call,v_call,clone_size,cdr3_aa,cdr3_nt
TRBD2,TRBJ2-3,TRBV3-1/TRBV3-2,NA,CASSPSGGYTDTQYF,TGTGCCAGCAGCCCTAGCGGGGGCTACACAGATACGCAGTATTTT
TRBD2,TRBJ2-7,TRBV7-9,once,CASSSSGTRLEQYF,TGTGCCAGCAGCTCCTCCGGGACTAGGCTCGAGCAGTACTTC
TRBD2,TRBJ2-1,TRBV7-2,NA,CASSLGGGSWYNEQFF,TGTGCCAGCAGCTTAGGAGGCGGGAGTTGGTACAATGAGCAGTTCTTC
TRBD1,TRBJ1-6,TRBV30,few,CACGQASSYNSPLHF,TGTGCCTGTGGACAGGCGAGCTCCTATAATTCACCCCTCCACTTT
TRBD2,TRBJ2-1,TRBV2,NA,CASQSGSPWNEQFF,TGTGCCAGTCAGAGCGGGAGTCCTTGGAATGAGCAGTTCTTC
NA,TRBJ2-6,TRBV2,NA,CASSRGGSGANVLTF,TGTGCCAGCAGTCGAGGGGGCTCTGGGGCCAACGTCCTGACTTTC
NA,TRBJ1-1,TRBV27,NA,CASSFGGLGLNTEAFF,TGTGCCAGCAGTTTCGGGGGTCTGGGGCTGAACACTGAAGCTTTCTTT
NA,TRBJ1-4,TRBV2,once,CASRARGLSEKLFF,TGTGCCAGCAGGGCCCGGGGTCTCAGTGAAAAACTGTTTTTT
TRBD1,TRBJ2-1,TRBV7-3,NA,CASKWDRGNNEQFF,TGTGCCAGCAAGTGGGACAGGGGTAACAATGAGCAGTTCTTC
NA,TRBJ2-3,TRBV11-1,NA,CASSYGGGTQYF,TGTGCCAGCAGCTACGGCGGCGGTACGCAGTATTTT
TRBD1,TRBJ1-2,TRBV19,NA,CASIRTGQDYGYTF,TGTGCCAGTATACGGACAGGGCAGGACTATGGCTACACCTTC
TRBD2,TRBJ2-3,TRBV2,NA,CASSEWLGLAGERDTGNTLDTQYF,TGTGCCAGCAGTGAGTGGCTAGGACTAGCGGGAGAAAGGGATACGGGAAATACATTAGATACGCAGTATTTT
TRBD2,TRBJ2-3,TRBV7-9,NA,CASSRYSGSGTDTQYF,TGTGCCAGCAGCCGGTATAGCGGGAGCGGCACAGATACGCAGTATTTT
TRBD1,TRBJ1-1,TRBV19,NA,CASTPGTGYAEAFF,TGTGCCAGTACCCCCGGGACAGGGTACGCTGAAGCTTTCTTT